This T cell receptor (beta chain) was recorded in a study of blood T cell repertoires in COVID-19. TCRdb's table, derived via immunoSEQ multiplex PCR, lists solely in-frame clones and lacks some. The data show 90,000 to 150,000 clones, with 85% seen just once and about 3.9% held by the top ten. V dropped 1 base and J dropped 0 bases, with 19 bases sitting between them. CDR1 and CDR2 from the germline V gene are SGHTA and FQGNSA. The CDR3 has 18 amino acids. The chain has TRBV7-2 and TRBJ2-7; D may be TRBD1 (6 bases). Input material: peripheral blood. The source of this sequence is a man in his sixties with acute or convalescent COVID-19. CDR3 DNA: TGTGCCAGCAGCTTAGGCCCCCGATCGACAGGTCGCTCCTACGAGCAGTACTTC. The encoded protein is CASSLGPRSTGRSYEQYF.